These 8 T cell receptor beta chains were sequenced from one sample in a study of blood T cell repertoires in COVID-19 (dated by TCRdb to about 2020). Libraries came from the immunoSEQ multiplex PCR assay. The source is immuneACCESS, and TCRdb retained only in-frame sequences with V and J called. Part of the clones is not carried over; for the studies checked, unresolved V genes explain less than half of this, and the remainder is unexplained. The sample records hundreds of thousands of clones, around four fifths of which are singletons. 20% of the sample goes to the ten largest clones. The sequenced material came from peripheral blood. Source of these receptors: a man aged 25 to 45 with active or convalescent COVID-19.

The chain employs TRBV7-6 and TRBJ2-2; TRBD2 agrees at 10 bases. CDR3 length: 18 amino acids. The V gene's germline CDR1 is SGHVS and CDR2 FNYEAQ. The V gene end was trimmed by 5 bases and the J gene end by 0 bases; junction bases not matched to a gene: 9. The CDR3 sequence is CASSHGLAGEPNTGELFF. The CDR3 DNA reads TGTGCCAGCAGCCATGGCCTAGCGGGAGAGCCGAACACCGGGGAGCTGTTTTTT.

CDR3 sequence reads: CASSYRAGDGYKNIQYF. CDR3 DNA: TGTGCCAGCAGCTACCGAGCAGGGGACGGGTACAAAAACATTCAGTACTTC. V usage is TRBV11-2 and J usage is TRBJ2-4, with D perhaps TRBD1 (6 bases). The CDR3 sequence is 17 residues long. Per the germline V gene, CDR1 is SGHAT and CDR2 is FQNNGV. Deletions cut 4 bases from V and 3 bases from J, with 19 bases between. The variable domain in full, with the rest retrieved from reference TRBV11-2 and TRBJ2-4, is EAGVAQSPRYKIIEKRQSVAFWCNPISGHATLYWYQQILGQGPKLLIQFQNNGVVDDSQLPKDRFSAERLKGVDSTLKIQPAKLEDSAVYLCASSYRAGDGYKNIQYFGAGTRLSVL.

The chain joins TRBV4-1 to TRBJ2-7; 9 bases match TRBD2. The junction had 8 bases not matched to a gene; V was cut back by 3 bases and J by 2 bases. The CDR3 length is 16 residues. The germline V gene has CDR1 MGHRA and CDR2 YSYEKL. The DNA of the CDR3 is TGCGCCAGCAGCCAGAGAGCGCTAGCGGGGACCTACGAGCAGTACTTC. It yields the protein CASSQRALAGTYEQYF.

This sequence joins TRBV11-2 and TRBJ2-1; 10 bases match TRBD2. The CDR3 length is 15 residues. V gave up 4 bases and J gave up 6 bases; unmatched junction bases: 6. CDR1 and CDR2 (germline): SGHAT, FQNNGV. CDR3 sequence reads: CASSSERGGPNEQFF. Here the CDR3 DNA reads TGTGCCAGCAGCTCCGAGCGGGGGGGCCCCAATGAGCAGTTCTTC. The full variable domain, its missing parts supplied by reference TRBV11-2 and TRBJ2-1, is EAGVAQSPRYKIIEKRQSVAFWCNPISGHATLYWYQQILGQGPKLLIQFQNNGVVDDSQLPKDRFSAERLKGVDSTLKIQPAKLEDSAVYLCASSSERGGPNEQFFGPGTRLTVL.

The rearrangement links TRBV6-2 or TRBV6-3 to TRBJ1-5; a weak D match, TRBD1 (5 bases). CDR1 and CDR2 (germline): MNHEY, SVGEGT. The CDR3 is 16 residues long. V was clipped by 2 bases and J by 9 bases, with 20 bases between them. The CDR3: CASSYPKATVPGPQHF. The CDR3 region has the DNA TGTGCCAGCAGTTACCCAAAAGCGACAGTCCCCGGGCCCCAGCATTTT.

The chain links TRBV19 to TRBJ2-1; 8 bases match TRBD2. Germline CDR1 is LNHDA and CDR2 is SQIVND (reference sequence). The CDR3 has 15 residues. V dropped 3 bases and J dropped 5; count of bases not matched to a gene: 6. CDR3 protein: CASSIDQRGNNEQFF. Here the CDR3 DNA reads TGTGCCAGTAGTATTGATCAGCGGGGGAACAATGAGCAGTTCTTC.

The chain is built from TRBV24-1 and TRBJ2-7, with D perhaps TRBD1 (6 bases). V lost 2 bases, J lost 3 bases, and 13 bases lay in between. Germline CDR1 KGHDR, CDR2 SFDVKD. The CDR3 consists of 15 residues. The CDR3 here is CATSDSQGKDYEQYF. Here the CDR3 DNA reads TGTGCCACCAGTGATTCCCAGGGGAAGGACTACGAGCAGTACTTC.

The J gene is TRBJ1-1, the V gene TRBV5-1, with TRBD1 identical over 8 bases. The CDR3 has 14 amino acids. Germline-derived CDR1 and CDR2 are SGHRS and YFSETQ. The V gene end was trimmed by 4 bases and the J gene end by 10 bases; junction bases not matched to a gene: 12. The CDR3 sequence is CASSIDRGGDSAFF. CDR3 DNA: TGCGCCAGCAGCATAGACAGGGGAGGCGATTCAGCTTTCTTT.